These 24 T cell receptor beta chains were sequenced from one sample in a study of blood T cell repertoires in COVID-19. Sequenced by immunoSEQ multiplex PCR; TCRdb stores in-frame clones only, minus some. The data contain some 130,000 clones, 88% of them singletons. Material: peripheral blood. These receptors were obtained from a man aged 50 to 60 with acute or convalescent COVID-19.

The rearrangement joins TRBV6-6 to TRBJ1-4; D might be TRBD1 (6 bases). The CDR3 is 14 amino acids. From germline, CDR1 is MNHNY and CDR2 SVGAGI (reference sequence). Trimming pared 2 bases from V and 7 bases from J, leaving 11 bases between. CDR3 DNA: TGTGCCAGCAGTTACCACCACAGGGTTGAAAAACTGTTTTTT. Encoded protein: CASSYHHRVEKLFF.

The chain recombines TRBV9 with TRBJ2-6; possibly TRBD2 for D (7 bases). This CDR3 is 16 amino acids long. The ends were cut back, 0 bases at V and 2 bases at J, with 9 bases in the middle. The germline V gene has CDR1 SGDLS and CDR2 YYNGEE. This chain's CDR3 is CASSVGEGAGANVLTF. For the CDR3, the DNA is TGTGCCAGCAGCGTAGGGGAGGGGGCTGGGGCCAACGTCCTGACTTTC.

With regard to this clone: The sample carries other DNA sequences with the same CDR3. V and J are TRBV9 and TRBJ1-1, with D possibly matching TRBD1 (5 bases). This CDR3 is built from 14 residues. Germline CDR1 reads SGDLS; CDR2 reads YYNGEE. Trimming removed 1 base at V and 1 base at J, with 8 bases between. In nucleotides, the CDR3 is TGTGCCAGCAGCGTAACAGGTGCGAACACTGAAGCTTTCTTT. It yields the protein CASSVTGANTEAFF.

The chain recombines TRBV5-6 with TRBJ1-3; D may be TRBD1 (6 bases). This CDR3 is built from 16 residues. Trimming pared 0 bases from V and 3 bases from J, leaving 13 bases between. Germline V gene sequence: CDR1 SGHDT, CDR2 YYEEEE. The CDR3 is CASSLGDTFLGNTIYF. The DNA of the CDR3 is TGTGCCAGCAGCTTGGGGGACACCTTCCTTGGAAACACCATATATTTT.

This clone turned up a few times. The V and J genes are TRBV5-5 and TRBJ1-1; a possible D gene is TRBD1 (6 bases). This CDR3 is 13 amino acids long. CDR1 and CDR2 (germline): SGHKS, YYEKEE (reference sequence). Trimming pared 1 base from V and 6 bases from J, leaving 10 bases between. CDR3 bases: TGTGCCAGCAGCTTGACGGGGGGCGCTGAAGCTTTCTTT. Residues: CASSLTGGAEAFF.

Worth noting for this clone: Other nucleotide sequences in the sample specify the same CDR3. The chain is built from TRBV5-1 and TRBJ1-3; D not resolved. V lost 0 bases and J 0 bases, leaving 7 bases between the germline ends. Germline lookup yields CDR1 SGHRS and CDR2 YFSETQ. The CDR3 is made up of 15 amino acids. Written as DNA, the CDR3 is TGCGCCAGCAGCTTGGTTGCGGGCTCTGGAAACACCATATATTTT. This codes for CASSLVAGSGNTIYF.

This chain uses TRBV12-3 or TRBV12-4 with TRBJ1-4; D gene uncertain. The CDR3 loop spans 12 amino acids. Between the trimmed V and J ends, which lost 7 bases and 6 bases, there was a span of 9 bases. The CDR3 coding sequence is TGTGCCAGCAACGGGGATGATGAAAAACTGTTTTTT. Protein: CASNGDDEKLFF.

This chain joins TRBV3-1 (or the pseudogene TRBV3-2) and TRBJ1-3; a weak D match, TRBD1 (5 bases). In germline, CDR1 is LGHDT, CDR2 YNNKEL (reference sequence). CDR3 length equals 17 residues. Between the trimmed V and J ends, which lost 4 bases and 1 base, there was a span of 17 bases. The CDR3: CASSPRFQGLSGNTIYF. CDR3 DNA sequence: TGTGCCAGCAGCCCCCGTTTCCAGGGCCTTTCTGGAAACACCATATATTTT.

In this sample, this clone turned up a few times. The chain carries TRBV5-4 and TRBJ1-1, with unresolved D. CDR3 length: 14 residues. Germline CDR1 SGHNT, CDR2 YYREEE (reference sequence). Deletions cut 0 bases from V and 4 bases from J, with 10 bases between. Written as DNA, the CDR3 is TGTGCCAGCAGCTTGGTTACCCGGGGCACTGAAGCTTTCTTT. Encoded protein: CASSLVTRGTEAFF.

This clone turned up a few times. V gene TRBV29-1 combines with J gene TRBJ2-2, with TRBD1 identical over 8 bases. V was pared by 7 bases and J by 4 bases, with 11 bases of the junction left unmatched. CDR1 SQVTM and CDR2 ANQGSEA come from the germline V gene. CDR3 length: 15 residues. CDR3 DNA: TGCAGCGCAAGCAGGGGGCGCGGTAGCACCGGGGAGCTGTTTTTT. Its translation: CSASRGRGSTGELFF.

Details on this clone: At one of its ends the junction is not consistent with the germline gene, which may arise from a read error. The chain is built from TRBV7-7 and TRBJ2-2, with D possibly TRBD2 on 7 matching bases. This CDR3 spans 15 amino acids. Germline V gene data show CDR1 as SSHAT and CDR2 as FNYEAQ (reference sequence). CDR3 amino acids: CASSSVGGPTGELFF. The CDR3 bases are TGTGCTAGCAGCTCAGTGGGGGGGCCGACCGGGGAGCTGTTTTTT.

This chain links TRBV5-6 with TRBJ1-4; D remains ambiguous. Trimming pared 3 bases from V and 5 bases from J, leaving 17 bases between. The CDR3 totals 16 residues. Germline V gives CDR1 SGHDT, CDR2 YYEEEE. The CDR3 DNA follows: TGTGCCAGCAGCTCTCCCGAGGAGAGGTCGAATGAAAAACTGTTTTTT. It translates to CASSSPEERSNEKLFF.

This clone was seen a few times. The chain couples TRBV2 to TRBJ1-6; D is ambiguous. With 0 bases removed from V and 8 bases from J, the gap between germline ends came to 14 bases. The CDR3 is 16 residues long. Germline V gene lookup returns CDR1 SNHLY and CDR2 FYNNEI. The CDR3 protein is CASSEAGRSLYSPLHF. DNA for the CDR3: TGTGCCAGCAGTGAAGCCGGCAGGTCGCTTTATTCACCCCTCCACTTT.

This rearrangement joins TRBV5-1 to TRBJ2-1; 11 positions match TRBD2. Germline CDR1 is SGHRS and CDR2 is YFSETQ. The CDR3 is made up of 16 amino acids. Trimming at V came to 0 bases and at J to 3 bases, leaving 2 bases not matched to a gene. CDR3 protein: CASSLVAGGLYNEQFF. For the CDR3, the DNA is TGCGCCAGCAGCTTGGTAGCGGGGGGGCTCTACAATGAGCAGTTCTTC.

This clone came up a few times. The rearrangement uses TRBV4-1 and TRBJ2-7; TRBD2 matches at 8 bases. CDR1 MGHRA and CDR2 YSYEKL come from the germline V gene. V was clipped by 4 bases and J by 3 bases; unmatched bases: 14. CDR3 size: 17 residues. CDR3 sequence: CASSPGTSYTQNYEQYF. CDR3 bases: TGCGCCAGCAGCCCTGGGACTAGTTATACCCAGAACTACGAGCAGTACTTC.

The chain recombines TRBV3-1 (or the pseudogene TRBV3-2) with TRBJ1-1; D gene unclear. Trimming shortened V by 1 base and J by 0 bases, and 9 bases separated the two germline ends. Germline V CDR1 and CDR2: LGHDT, YNNKEL (reference sequence). This CDR3 has 15 residues. The CDR3 loop reads CASSQAEVMNTEAFF. The CDR3 nucleotides are TGTGCCAGCAGCCAAGCGGAGGTTATGAACACTGAAGCTTTCTTT.

The chain joins TRBV6-5 to TRBJ1-5, with D possibly matching TRBD1 (6 bases). Trimming shortened V by 2 bases and J by 7 bases, and 9 bases separated the two germline ends. The CDR3 consists of 13 residues. From germline, CDR1 is MNHEY and CDR2 SVGAGI. The CDR3: CASSYGGAQPQHF. DNA for the CDR3: TGTGCCAGCAGTTACGGGGGGGCCCAGCCCCAGCATTTT.

The chain employs TRBV29-1 and TRBJ1-1; 8 bases match TRBD1. Germline V gives CDR1 SQVTM, CDR2 ANQGSEA. CDR3 length: 13 residues. The J segment lost 1 base and the V segment lost 8 bases, leaving 6 bases of the junction unmatched. The CDR3 coding sequence is TGCAGCCCCTTCCAGGGGGCGAACACTGAAGCTTTCTTT. This gives the protein CSPFQGANTEAFF.

The genes are TRBV30 and TRBJ1-4; 10 nucleotides align to TRBD1. J gave up 8 bases and V 1 base, and 4 bases lay outside the gene matches. CDR1 is GTSNPN, CDR2 SVGIG, per germline (reference sequence). The CDR3 sequence is 14 residues long. CDR3 in amino acids: CAWSEDRGREKLFF. The CDR3 DNA reads TGTGCCTGGAGTGAGGACAGGGGGAGGGAAAAACTGTTTTTT.

V gene TRBV15 combines with J gene TRBJ2-5; D might be TRBD1 (6 bases). Germline CDR1 and CDR2: LNHNV and YYDKDF (reference sequence). Trimming left V 4 bases short and J 5 bases short, with 14 bases between. CDR3 length: 14 amino acids. Here the CDR3 DNA reads TGTGCCACCAGCACCCGGACAGTGACGGAGACCCAGTACTTC. It is translated as CATSTRTVTETQYF.

The chain's CDR3 is CASSKGGGGEPLSYNEQFF. The CDR3 DNA sequence: TGTGCCAGCAGCAAAGGAGGCGGGGGAGAGCCTCTCTCCTACAATGAGCAGTTCTTC. This chain joins TRBV21-1 and TRBJ2-1; the DNA was not used to check the table's D call, TRBD2. TRBV21-1 has pseudogene status. The CDR3 extends over 19 amino acids.

V gene TRBV7-5 combines with J gene TRBJ2-7; the DNA was not used to check the table's D call, TRBD1. TRBV7-5 is listed as a pseudogene. The length of the CDR3 is 18 residues. The CDR3 sequence is CARSYTGTTGGLGYEQYF. CDR3 in DNA: TGTGCCAGAAGCTATACGGGGACCACAGGGGGGCTCGGGTACGAGCAGTACTTC.

This CDR3 reads CASMETGKETQYF. The CDR3 bases are TGCGCCAGCATGGAGACAGGGAAGGAGACCCAGTACTTC. This chain uses TRBV5-1 with TRBJ2-5, with 7 bases matching TRBD1. Germline V gene data show CDR1 as SGHRS and CDR2 as YFSETQ. The CDR3 runs 13 residues. V trimming: 6 bases; J trimming: 5 bases; junction bases outside the gene matches: 7.

V is TRBV5-6 and J is TRBJ2-1; D may be TRBD2 (5 bases). The CDR3 spans 16 residues. V was cut by 4 bases and J by 6 bases, with 20 bases left in between. CDR1 and CDR2 (germline): SGHDT, YYEEEE. For the CDR3, the DNA is TGTGCCAGCAGCGGGCTTATAGGAAAACTAGGCAATGAGCAGTTCTTC. Translating it yields CASSGLIGKLGNEQFF.